The 30 T cell receptor beta chains listed next were all sequenced from one sample in a study of cytomegalovirus exposure and HLA in healthy donors. The PCR was carried out with 60 Vbeta primers and 13 Jbeta primers. Here immunoSEQ multiplex PCR was the method, and the copy in TCRdb shows in-frame clones only, minus some. The sample holds over 150,000 clones, about 80% seen once. What was sequenced was PBMCs. The source of these receptors is a man aged 25 to 40 in good health and CMV-seronegative.

The chain couples TRBV29-1 to TRBJ1-5, with D perhaps TRBD1 (5 bases). The CDR3 is 13 amino acids. V lost 6 bases, J lost 2 bases, and 11 bases lay in between. CDR1 SQVTM and CDR2 ANQGSEA come from the germline V gene. The CDR3 coding sequence is TGCAGCGTCCTCGACAGCGGCAATCAGCCCCAGCATTTT. Protein: CSVLDSGNQPQHF.

The chain joins TRBV27 to TRBJ2-7; 12 bases align to TRBD2. Trimming removed 7 bases from V and 7 bases from J; junction bases left unmatched: 8. Per the germline V gene, CDR1 is MNHEY and CDR2 is SMNVEV (reference sequence). The CDR3 runs to 14 residues. CDR3 in DNA: TGTGCCAGCAACCCTAGCGGGAGGGCCGGAGAGCAGTACTTC. Its protein product is CASNPSGRAGEQYF.

This chain connects TRBV10-3 to TRBJ2-1; 8 bases map to TRBD1. This CDR3 region has 16 residues. V shed 4 bases, J shed 3 bases, and the junction held 8 bases outside the gene matches. Germline V gene lookup returns CDR1 ENHRY and CDR2 SYGVKD. CDR3 sequence: CAISGNNRGNYNEQFF. For the CDR3, the DNA is TGTGCCATCAGTGGGAACAACAGGGGGAACTACAATGAGCAGTTCTTC.

The rearrangement uses TRBV6-5 and TRBJ2-2; 9 bases align to TRBD1. Germline trimming cut 6 bases from V and 3 bases from J; bases unmatched to any gene: 2. This CDR3 spans 14 amino acids. CDR1 and CDR2 from the germline V gene are MNHEY and SVGAGI. The CDR3 spells CASRWTGDTGELFF. The CDR3, as DNA: TGTGCCAGCAGGTGGACAGGGGACACCGGGGAGCTGTTTTTT.

This chain joins TRBV19 and TRBJ2-2; no definite D call. The CDR3 is 14 amino acids. Germline loops: CDR1 LNHDA, CDR2 SQIVND (reference sequence). Between the trimmed V and J ends, which lost 11 bases and 0 bases, there was a span of 13 bases. CDR3 sequence reads: CAHSLGPNTGELFF. For the CDR3, the DNA is TGTGCCCACTCACTTGGTCCGAACACCGGGGAGCTGTTTTTT.

This clone was seen a single time. The chain combines TRBV6-5 with TRBJ1-6, with a tentative D call TRBD1 (5 bases). The CDR3 sequence is 15 residues long. Germline loops: CDR1 MNHEY, CDR2 SVGAGI. Trimming stripped 0 bases from V and 8 bases from J, with 11 bases between. The CDR3 DNA follows: TGTGCCAGCAGTTACTCGGATTTAGGGGATTCACCCCTCCACTTT. Translated: CASSYSDLGDSPLHF.

This clone was seen just once. The J gene is TRBJ2-7, the V gene TRBV19; the D is unclear. CDR1 LNHDA and CDR2 SQIVND come from the germline V gene (reference sequence). The CDR3 has 13 amino acids. The germline V and J ends were trimmed by 1 base and 6 bases, with 10 bases remaining between them. CDR3 protein: CASSIVGSGEQYF. The CDR3 nucleotides read TGTGCCAGTAGTATAGTGGGCTCCGGCGAGCAGTACTTC.

This chain joins TRBV28 and TRBJ1-1; D gene ambiguous. CDR1 is MDHEN and CDR2 is SYDVKM in the germline V gene. The CDR3 consists of 14 residues. Trimming left V 4 bases short and J 3 bases short, with 12 bases between. The CDR3 bases are TGTGCCAGCAGTTCCGACTACCGAGACACTGAAGCTTTCTTT. This sequence encodes CASSSDYRDTEAFF.

This sequence joins TRBV28 and TRBJ2-3; TRBD2 matches 11 bases. The germline V gene has CDR1 MDHEN and CDR2 SYDVKM. The CDR3 loop spans 19 amino acids. V lost 2 bases and J lost 6; bases outside the gene matches: 16. The CDR3 DNA is TGTGCCAGCAGTTTACGGCGCCTTCCGGGACTAGCGGTTAATGATACGCAGTATTTT. This gives the protein CASSLRRLPGLAVNDTQYF.

The chain links TRBV5-1 to TRBJ1-3, with a possible D match to TRBD1 (5 bases). The CDR3 runs to 15 residues. Germline V lookup: CDR1 SGHRS, CDR2 YFSETQ. Deletions cut 0 bases from V and 2 bases from J, with 9 bases between. CDR3 in amino acids: CASSLEGLAGNTIYF. In nucleotides, the CDR3 is TGCGCCAGCAGCTTGGAGGGGTTGGCTGGAAACACCATATATTTT.

This clone was detected a few times. In DNA, the CDR3 is TGTGCCAGCAGTCGGACAGTCCGCAATCAGCCCCAGCATTTT. Protein sequence: CASSRTVRNQPQHF. This chain connects TRBV6-5 to TRBJ1-5; TRBD1 might be the D (6 bases). Trimming took off 5 bases at V and 2 bases at J, with 10 bases between the two ends. Germline lookup yields CDR1 MNHEY and CDR2 SVGAGI. This CDR3 has 14 residues.

Here the CDR3 DNA reads TGCAGCGTTGGAGCGACCGGGAACACCGGGGAGCTGTTTTTT. Translating it yields CSVGATGNTGELFF. The rearrangement links TRBV29-1 to TRBJ2-2; D call uncertain. Looked up from germline, CDR1 is SQVTM and CDR2 is ANQGSEA. V was cut by 4 bases and J by 1 base, with 10 bases left in between. This CDR3 comprises 14 residues.

In the case of this clone: An end of the junction does not agree with germline; a read error may underlie this. V and J are TRBV18 and TRBJ1-1; D perhaps matches TRBD1 (6 bases). Looked up from germline, CDR1 is KGHSH and CDR2 is LQKENI. The length of the CDR3 is 14 residues. The CDR3 DNA follows: TGTGCCAGCTCACCCATTACAGGGAACGCTGAAGCTTTCTTT. This gives the protein CASSPITGNAEAFF.

The gene calls are TRBV28 and TRBJ2-7; possibly TRBD1 for D (5 bases). From germline, CDR1 is MDHEN and CDR2 SYDVKM. The V gene lost 6 bases and the J gene lost 3 bases, with 18 bases spanning the gap. This CDR3 has 15 residues. The CDR3 reads CASSAPPDTFYEQYF. CDR3 bases: TGTGCCAGCAGCGCACCCCCGGACACTTTCTACGAGCAGTACTTC. Using reference TRBV28 and TRBJ2-7 for the parts outside the CDR3, the full variable domain is DVKVTQSSRYLVKRTGEKVFLECVQDMDHENMFWYRQDPGLGLRLIYFSYDVKMKEKGDIPEGYSVSREKKERFSLILESASTNQTSMYLCASSAPPDTFYEQYFGPGTRLTVT.

DNA for the CDR3: TGTGCCAGCAGCTTTAGCTCTAGCACAGATACGCAGTATTTT. It specifies CASSFSSSTDTQYF. The chain recombines TRBV7-9 with TRBJ2-3; the D is unclear. Germline-derived CDR1 and CDR2 are SEHNR and FQNEAQ (reference sequence). Trimming shortened V by 3 bases and J by 0 bases, and 7 bases separated the two germline ends. There are 14 residues in the CDR3.

V and J are TRBV7-6 and TRBJ1-2; D unclear. V lost 2 bases and J lost 5, with 12 bases in between. The CDR3 length is 14 residues. Germline lookup yields CDR1 SGHVS and CDR2 FNYEAQ. CDR3 sequence (DNA): TGTGCCAGCAGCTTACGCCCAACGGGTTATGGCTACACCTTC. Encoded protein: CASSLRPTGYGYTF.

V and J are TRBV2 and TRBJ2-5, with 7 bases identical to TRBD2. Germline V CDR1 and CDR2: SNHLY, FYNNEI. The CDR3 has 15 amino acids. The V gene end was trimmed by 11 bases and the J gene end by 1 base; junction bases not matched to a gene: 13. CDR3 region: CAWSSGRKLQETQYF. CDR3 coding DNA: TGTGCCTGGTCTAGCGGCCGTAAACTCCAAGAGACCCAGTACTTC.

The genes are TRBV4-1 and TRBJ2-5; 9 bases fit TRBD2. The DNA end is more similar to TRBJ2-7, so the J call may be wrong. The CDR3 extends over 15 amino acids. The germline CDR1 and CDR2 sequences are MGHRA and YSYEKL. CDR3 region: CASSQEWAGGREQYF. In nucleotides, the CDR3 is TGCGCCAGCAGCCAAGAATGGGCGGGAGGGCGCGAGCAGTACTTC.

The rearrangement joins TRBV5-1 to TRBJ2-2, with D perhaps matching TRBD2 (6 bases). This CDR3 is 15 amino acids long. CDR1 SGHRS and CDR2 YFSETQ come from the germline V gene. The germline V and J ends were trimmed by 3 bases and 0 bases, with 9 bases remaining between them. The CDR3 region has the DNA TGCGCCAGCAGCTCCGGACTACCGAACACCGGGGAGCTGTTTTTT. Its protein is CASSSGLPNTGELFF.

CDR3 sequence: CASSIGAGGLTQPQHF. The CDR3 DNA sequence: TGTGCCAGTAGTATAGGGGCAGGGGGCTTGACTCAGCCCCAGCATTTT. The chain links TRBV19 to TRBJ1-5, with TRBD1 identical over 8 bases. V lost 1 base and J lost 6; bases outside the gene matches: 8. The CDR3 runs 16 residues. Germline V lookup: CDR1 LNHDA, CDR2 SQIVND (reference sequence).

J is TRBJ1-1 and V is TRBV14; D unresolved. In germline, CDR1 is SGHDN, CDR2 FVKESK. CDR3 length equals 13 residues. V lost 0 bases and J lost 4, with 6 bases in between. For the CDR3, the DNA is TGTGCCAGCAGCCAAGATAGAACCACTGAAGCTTTCTTT. Encoded protein: CASSQDRTTEAFF. Looking up the rest from reference TRBV14 and TRBJ1-1 gives the full variable domain: EAGVTQFPSHSVIEKGQTVTLRCDPISGHDNLYWYRRVMGKEIKFLLHFVKESKQDESGMPNNRFLAERTGGTYSTLKVQPAELEDSGVYFCASSQDRTTEAFFGQGTRLTVV.

The CDR3 region is CASTIRFAEAFF. In DNA form, the CDR3 reads TGTGCCAGTACCATCAGGTTCGCTGAAGCTTTCTTT. The rearrangement joins TRBV28 to TRBJ1-1; D not certain. V was clipped by 9 bases and J by 6 bases, with 14 bases between them. The CDR3 contains 12 residues. Germline CDR1 and CDR2: MDHEN and SYDVKM.

The genes are TRBV4-3 and TRBJ2-5; 11 bases align to TRBD2. J was trimmed by 5 bases and V by 3 bases; bases with no gene match: 14. Germline V gene lookup returns CDR1 LGHNA and CDR2 YSLEER. The CDR3 covers 18 residues. The chain's CDR3 is CASSQGGLLAGAVETQYF. The CDR3 DNA reads TGCGCCAGCAGCCAGGGAGGGCTACTAGCGGGGGCGGTTGAGACCCAGTACTTC.

As concerns this clone: Compared with germline, one end of the junction differs, possibly owing to a read error. The chain carries TRBV7-9 and TRBJ2-7; tentative D call: TRBD1 (5 bases). The CDR3 runs to 14 residues. Germline lookup yields CDR1 SEHNR and CDR2 FQNEAQ (reference sequence). The CDR3, as DNA: TGTTCCAGCAGCTTTGTGGCAGGGATCTACGAGCAGTACTTC. Amino acids: CSSSFVAGIYEQYF.

This rearrangement joins TRBV20-1 to TRBJ2-7; 7 positions match TRBD2. The V gene's germline CDR1 is DFQATT and CDR2 SNEGSKA (reference sequence). The CDR3 extends over 11 amino acids. V lost 3 bases to trimming and J lost 7 bases; unmatched junction nucleotides: 3. This chain's CDR3 is CSASPGGEQYF. CDR3 nucleotide sequence: TGCAGTGCTAGCCCCGGGGGGGAGCAGTACTTC.

This clone came up a few times. This chain connects TRBV19 to TRBJ2-6, with D uncertain. Germline CDR1 reads LNHDA; CDR2 reads SQIVND (reference sequence). V lost 4 bases, J lost 4 bases, and 8 bases lay in between. This CDR3 region has 14 residues. The CDR3: CASSNWSGANVLTF. CDR3 DNA sequence: TGTGCCAGTAGTAACTGGTCCGGGGCCAACGTCCTGACTTTC.

This chain uses TRBV29-1 with TRBJ1-1, with D possibly being TRBD1 (6 bases). CDR3 length: 12 amino acids. Trimming pared 7 bases from V and 12 bases from J, leaving 21 bases between. Germline CDR1 is SQVTM and CDR2 is ANQGSEA. Here the CDR3 DNA reads TGCAGCGCCCATGAAAGGGGGAAAGGACCTTTCTTT. Residues: CSAHERGKGPFF.

The chain combines TRBV28 with TRBJ2-5; no firm D call. Trimming pared 2 bases from V and 1 base from J, leaving 14 bases between. The germline V gene encodes CDR1 MDHEN and CDR2 SYDVKM. The CDR3 is 16 amino acids. CDR3 amino acids: CASSLMGRSRQETQYF. The CDR3 bases are TGTGCCAGCAGTTTAATGGGCAGGTCTCGCCAAGAGACCCAGTACTTC.

This clone was observed a handful of times. CDR3 loop: CASSEESGGSNEQFF. The CDR3 coding sequence is TGTGCCAGCAGTGAAGAGTCAGGGGGTTCGAATGAGCAGTTCTTC. The V gene is TRBV6-1, the J gene TRBJ2-1; the match to TRBD1 covers 7 bases. The CDR3 runs to 15 residues. The ends lost 1 base at V and 7 bases at J; junction bases unmatched: 7. Per germline, CDR1 MNHNS and CDR2 SASEGT.

This sequence joins TRBV5-6 and TRBJ2-3; 9 positions match TRBD1. The CDR3 is 16 residues long. The J segment lost 2 bases and the V segment lost 2 bases, leaving 6 bases of the junction unmatched. Germline loops: CDR1 SGHDT, CDR2 YYEEEE. This CDR3 is CASSFPGQGDTDTQYF. CDR3 sequence (DNA): TGTGCCAGCAGCTTCCCGGGACAGGGCGACACAGATACGCAGTATTTT.